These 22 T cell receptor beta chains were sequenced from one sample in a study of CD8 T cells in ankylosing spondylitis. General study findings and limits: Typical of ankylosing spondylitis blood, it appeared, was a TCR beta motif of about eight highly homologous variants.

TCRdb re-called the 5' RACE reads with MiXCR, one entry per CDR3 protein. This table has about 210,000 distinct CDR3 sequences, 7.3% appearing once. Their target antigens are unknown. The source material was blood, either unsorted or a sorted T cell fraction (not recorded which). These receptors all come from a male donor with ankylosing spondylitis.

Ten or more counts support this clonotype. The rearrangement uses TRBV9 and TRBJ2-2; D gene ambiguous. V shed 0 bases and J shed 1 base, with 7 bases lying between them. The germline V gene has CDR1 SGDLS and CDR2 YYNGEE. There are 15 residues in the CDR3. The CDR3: CASSVGGMNTGELFF. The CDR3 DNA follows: TGTGCCAGCAGCGTAGGGGGAATGAACACCGGGGAGCTGTTTTTT.

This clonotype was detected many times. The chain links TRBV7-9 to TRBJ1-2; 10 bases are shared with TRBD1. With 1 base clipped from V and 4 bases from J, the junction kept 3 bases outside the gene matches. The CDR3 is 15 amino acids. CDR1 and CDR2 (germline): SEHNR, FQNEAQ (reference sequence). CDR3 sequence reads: CASSLETGGSYGYTF. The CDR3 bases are TGTGCCAGCAGCTTAGAGACAGGGGGCAGCTATGGCTACACCTTC. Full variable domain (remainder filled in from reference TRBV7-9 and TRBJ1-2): DTGVSQNPRHKITKRGQNVTFRCDPISEHNRLYWYRQTLGQGPEFLTYFQNEAQLEKSRLLSDRFSAERPKGSFSTLEIQRTEQGDSAMYLCASSLETGGSYGYTFGSGTRLTVV.

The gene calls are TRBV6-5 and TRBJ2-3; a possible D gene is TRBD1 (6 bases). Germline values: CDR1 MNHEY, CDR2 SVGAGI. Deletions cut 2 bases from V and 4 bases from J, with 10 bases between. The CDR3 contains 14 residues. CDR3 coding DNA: TGTGCCAGCAGTTACGGGGGACATTCAGATACGCAGTATTTT. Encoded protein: CASSYGGHSDTQYF.

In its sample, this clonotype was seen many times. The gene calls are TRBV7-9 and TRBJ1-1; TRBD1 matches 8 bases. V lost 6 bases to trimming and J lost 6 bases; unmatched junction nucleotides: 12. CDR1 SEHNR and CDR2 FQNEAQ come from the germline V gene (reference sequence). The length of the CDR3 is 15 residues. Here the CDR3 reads CASSSGDRGLPEAFF. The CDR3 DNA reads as TGTGCCAGCAGTTCCGGAGACAGGGGATTACCTGAAGCTTTCTTT.

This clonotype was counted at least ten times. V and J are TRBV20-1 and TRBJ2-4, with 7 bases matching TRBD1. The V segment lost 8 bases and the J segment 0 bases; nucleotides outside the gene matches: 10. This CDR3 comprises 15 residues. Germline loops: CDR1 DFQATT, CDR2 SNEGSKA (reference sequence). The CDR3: CSPSTGMIAKNIQYF. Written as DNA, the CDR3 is TGCAGTCCCTCGACAGGGATGATAGCCAAAAACATTCAGTACTTC.

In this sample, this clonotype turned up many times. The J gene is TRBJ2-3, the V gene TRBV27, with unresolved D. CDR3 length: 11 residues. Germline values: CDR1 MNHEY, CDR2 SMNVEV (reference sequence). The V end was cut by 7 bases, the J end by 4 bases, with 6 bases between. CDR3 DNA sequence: TGTGCCAGCAATTCCGCAGATACGCAGTATTTT. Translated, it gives CASNSADTQYF.

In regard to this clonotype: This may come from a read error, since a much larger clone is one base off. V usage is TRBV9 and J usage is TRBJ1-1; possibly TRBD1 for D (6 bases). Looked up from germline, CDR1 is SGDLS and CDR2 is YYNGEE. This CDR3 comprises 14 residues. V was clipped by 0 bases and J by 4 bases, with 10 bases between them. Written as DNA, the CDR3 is TGTGCCAGCAGCGTAGGGGGGCATAGCACTGAAGCTTTCTTT. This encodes CASSVGGHSTEAFF. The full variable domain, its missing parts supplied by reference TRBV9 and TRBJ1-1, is DSGVTQTPKHLITATGQRVTLRCSPRSGDLSVYWYQQSLDQGLQFLIQYYNGEERAKGNILERFSAQQFPDLHSELNLSSLELGDSALYFCASSVGGHSTEAFFGQGTRLTVV.

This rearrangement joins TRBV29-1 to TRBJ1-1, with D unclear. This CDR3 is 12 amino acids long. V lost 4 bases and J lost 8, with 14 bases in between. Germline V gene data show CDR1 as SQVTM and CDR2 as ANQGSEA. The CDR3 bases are TGCAGCGTTGGGGGTTTAATGGGGGAAGCTTTCTTT. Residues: CSVGGLMGEAFF.

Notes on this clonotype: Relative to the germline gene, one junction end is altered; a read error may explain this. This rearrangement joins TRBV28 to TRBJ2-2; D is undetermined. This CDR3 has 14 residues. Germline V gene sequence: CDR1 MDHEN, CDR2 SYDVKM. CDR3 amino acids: CDSSLRSRSGELFF. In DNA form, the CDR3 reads TGTGACAGCAGTCTGAGGAGCCGGTCCGGGGAGCTGTTTTTT.

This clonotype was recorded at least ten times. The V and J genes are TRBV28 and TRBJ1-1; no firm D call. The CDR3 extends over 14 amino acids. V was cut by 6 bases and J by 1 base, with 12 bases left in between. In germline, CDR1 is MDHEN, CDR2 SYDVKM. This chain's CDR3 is CASSPRNRNTEAFF. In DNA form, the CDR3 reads TGTGCCAGCAGCCCCCGGAACAGGAACACTGAAGCTTTCTTT. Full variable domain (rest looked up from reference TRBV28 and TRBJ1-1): DVKVTQSSRYLVKRTGEKVFLECVQDMDHENMFWYRQDPGLGLRLIYFSYDVKMKEKGDIPEGYSVSREKKERFSLILESASTNQTSMYLCASSPRNRNTEAFFGQGTRLTVV.

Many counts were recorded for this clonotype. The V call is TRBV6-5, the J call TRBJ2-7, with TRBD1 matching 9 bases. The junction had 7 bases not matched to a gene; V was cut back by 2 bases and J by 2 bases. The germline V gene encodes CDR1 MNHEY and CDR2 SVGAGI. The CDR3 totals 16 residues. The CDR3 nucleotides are TGTGCCAGCAGTTACGGGGGGACAGGGCGACCCTACGAGCAGTACTTC. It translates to CASSYGGTGRPYEQYF.

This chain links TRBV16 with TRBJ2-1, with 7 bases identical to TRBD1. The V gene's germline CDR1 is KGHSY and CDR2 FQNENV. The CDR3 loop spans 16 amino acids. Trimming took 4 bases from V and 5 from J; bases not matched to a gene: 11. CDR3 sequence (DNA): TGTGCCAGCAGCCCAATACAGGGGCGAAGGGACAATGAGCAGTTCTTC. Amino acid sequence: CASSPIQGRRDNEQFF.

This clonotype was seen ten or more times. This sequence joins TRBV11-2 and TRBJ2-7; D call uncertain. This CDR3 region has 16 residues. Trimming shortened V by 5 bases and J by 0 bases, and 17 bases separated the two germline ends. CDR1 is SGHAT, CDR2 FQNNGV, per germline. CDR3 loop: CASSPPLYKSSYEQYF. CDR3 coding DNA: TGTGCCAGCAGCCCACCGCTCTACAAAAGCTCCTACGAGCAGTACTTC.

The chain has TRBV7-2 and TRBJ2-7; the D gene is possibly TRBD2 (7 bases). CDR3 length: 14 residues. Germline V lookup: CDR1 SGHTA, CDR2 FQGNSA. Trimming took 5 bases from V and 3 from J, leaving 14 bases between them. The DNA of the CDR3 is TGTGCCAGCAGCCCCTGGGGGGGCCACTACGAGCAGTACTTC. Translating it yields CASSPWGGHYEQYF.

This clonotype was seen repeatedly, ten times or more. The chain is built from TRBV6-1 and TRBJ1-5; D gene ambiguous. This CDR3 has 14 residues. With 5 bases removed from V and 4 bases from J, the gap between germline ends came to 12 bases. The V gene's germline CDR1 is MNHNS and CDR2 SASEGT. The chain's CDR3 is CASSTTGGNQPQHF. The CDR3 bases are TGTGCCAGCAGTACCACGGGTGGGAATCAGCCCCAGCATTTT.

CDR3 in DNA: TGTGCCAGCAGCATGACAGGGAACTATGGCTACACCTTC. Its translation: CASSMTGNYGYTF. The chain joins TRBV27 to TRBJ1-2, with TRBD1 matching 7 bases. CDR1 and CDR2 (germline): MNHEY, SMNVEV (reference sequence). CDR3 length equals 13 residues. V lost 6 bases to trimming and J lost 2 bases; unmatched junction nucleotides: 3.

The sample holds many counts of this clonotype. This chain's CDR3 is CASSWWTGTNYGYTF. The CDR3 nucleotides read TGCGCCAGCAGCTGGTGGACAGGGACCAACTATGGCTACACCTTC. The chain combines TRBV5-1 with TRBJ1-2, with TRBD1 matching over 8 bases. The CDR3 has 15 residues. Germline V CDR1 and CDR2: SGHRS, YFSETQ. V trimming: 3 bases; J trimming: 2 bases; junction bases outside the gene matches: 6.

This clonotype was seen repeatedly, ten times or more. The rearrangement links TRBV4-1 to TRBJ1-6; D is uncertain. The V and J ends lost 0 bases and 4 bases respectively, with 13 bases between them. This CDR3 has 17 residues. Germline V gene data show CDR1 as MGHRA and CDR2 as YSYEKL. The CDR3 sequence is CASSQDMGLGYNSPLHF. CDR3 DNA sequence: TGCGCCAGCAGCCAAGATATGGGCCTTGGGTATAATTCACCCCTCCACTTT.

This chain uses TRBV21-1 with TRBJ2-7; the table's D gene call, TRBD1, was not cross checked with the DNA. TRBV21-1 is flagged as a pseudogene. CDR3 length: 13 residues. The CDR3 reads CASKDRVPYEQYF. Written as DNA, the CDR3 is TGTGCCAGCAAGGACAGGGTGCCCTACGAGCAGTACTTC.

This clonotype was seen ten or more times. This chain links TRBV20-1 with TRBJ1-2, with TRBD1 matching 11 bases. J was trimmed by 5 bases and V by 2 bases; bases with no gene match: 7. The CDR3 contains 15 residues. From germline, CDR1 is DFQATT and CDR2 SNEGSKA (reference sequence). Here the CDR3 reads CSARLGQGARYGYTF. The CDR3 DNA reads TGCAGTGCTAGACTCGGACAGGGGGCGCGGTATGGCTACACCTTC.

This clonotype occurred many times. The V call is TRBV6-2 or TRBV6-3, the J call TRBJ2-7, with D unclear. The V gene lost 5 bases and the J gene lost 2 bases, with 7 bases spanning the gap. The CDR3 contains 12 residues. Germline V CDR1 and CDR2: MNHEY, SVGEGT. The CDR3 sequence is CASSADAYEQYF. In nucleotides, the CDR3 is TGTGCCAGCAGTGCGGACGCCTACGAGCAGTACTTC.

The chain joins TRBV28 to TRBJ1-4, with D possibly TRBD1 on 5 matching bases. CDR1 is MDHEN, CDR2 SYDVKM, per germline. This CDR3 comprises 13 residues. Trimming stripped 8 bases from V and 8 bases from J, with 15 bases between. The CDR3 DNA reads TGTGCCAGCGGACATACAGGTGGCGAAAAACTGTTTTTT. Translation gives CASGHTGGEKLFF.